This entry concerns a single T cell receptor (beta chain). The germline CDR1 and CDR2 sequences are SGHNT and YENEEA. The CDR3 length is 14 residues. After removal of 5 bases from V and 12 bases from J, the junction contained 12 bases not matched to a gene. The PCR used 60 Vbeta and 13 Jbeta primers. Sequencing was performed with immunoSEQ multiplex PCR; in TCRdb, only in-frame clones are kept and a portion is missing. The sample includes about 140,000 clones, 79% of them seen just once. The data derive from a study of cytomegalovirus exposure and HLA in healthy donors. The chain employs TRBV11-3 and TRBJ2-1, with 8 bases matching TRBD2. The receptor was isolated from a female donor in good health and CMV-seronegative. Sequenced material: PBMCs. DNA for the CDR3: TGTGCCAGCAGCGGGAATAGCGGGAAGGATGGGCAGTTCTTC. This translates into CASSGNSGKDGQFF.